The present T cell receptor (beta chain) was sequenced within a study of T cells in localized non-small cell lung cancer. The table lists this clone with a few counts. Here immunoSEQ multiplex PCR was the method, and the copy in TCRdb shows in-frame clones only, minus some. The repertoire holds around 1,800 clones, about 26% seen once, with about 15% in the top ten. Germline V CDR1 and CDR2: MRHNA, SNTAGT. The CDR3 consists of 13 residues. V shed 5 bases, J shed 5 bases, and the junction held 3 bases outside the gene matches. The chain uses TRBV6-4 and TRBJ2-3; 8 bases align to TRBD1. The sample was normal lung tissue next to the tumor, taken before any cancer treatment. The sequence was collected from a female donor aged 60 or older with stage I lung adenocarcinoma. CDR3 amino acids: CASSSRGQDTQYF. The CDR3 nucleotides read TGTGCCAGCAGTTCCAGGGGGCAAGATACGCAGTATTTT.